Reported below is one T cell receptor beta chain. Its specific antigen is unknown. Base-call qualities are not available, and no considerably larger clone is one nucleotide away. The sample belongs to a study of PD-1 blockade in classical Hodgkin lymphoma (dated by TCRdb to the early 2020s). Study-level background: Nivolumab dosing was 3 mg/kg intravenously every 2 weeks, continuing until either disease progression or unacceptable toxicity. The study used CyTOF and TCR beta sequencing to define a peripheral blood immune signature of response to PD-1 blockade in classical Hodgkin lymphoma. What the research found in general, with its limitations: CD4+ but not CD8+ TCR diversity rose significantly by C4D1 (p=0.0027 vs p=0.16), most apparent in complete responders (p=0.02). The study covered only a single clinical trial cohort, and the causes of the repertoire differences, possibly disease activity or prior therapy, were still not defined. Diversity was lower in patients who began nivolumab less than 1 year after ASCT, so these patients were left out of later analyses to avoid confounding by immune reconstitution. Baseline TCR diversity was reported as lower in newly diagnosed patients than in healthy donors, and lower still in relapsed/refractory patients. Trial patients with a complete response had baseline diversity similar to that of newly diagnosed patients, while partial responders and progressors had significantly lower diversity.

Measured from the cysteine to the phenylalanine, the CDR3 is 11 residues long. The read is trimmed to its CDR3 DNA, 33 bases read in frame from base 1. The CDR1 and CDR2 encoded by the germline V gene are SGHAT and FQNNGV. The V end loses 1 base and the J end loses 4 bases, and a stretch of 2 bases separates them. The Qiagen DNeasy kit was used to extract genomic DNA both from unsorted PBMCs and from the negatively selected CD4+ and CD8+ fractions. TCR beta CDR3 regions were subjected to amplification by immunoSEQ multiplex PCR with primers that anneal to V and J segments. A synthetic immune receptor repertoire was used to minimize amplification bias, and remaining bias was computationally removed after sequencing. As for the original processing: Custom Python scripts were used to quantify repertoire diversity as the Shannon entropy index. Unsorted, CD4+ and CD8+ repertoires were examined separately, except in combined analyses, for which CD4+ and CD8+ sequences were merged in silico. A clone counted as expanded when the clone's frequency after treatment rose at least 2-fold relative to C1D1, and clones undetected at baseline were given a pseudocount of 0.5. Singleton clones were defined as clones with 0 or 1 copy at C1D1, and non-singleton clones were defined as clones with 2 or more copies. Clones expanded in unsorted samples were annotated as CD4+, CD8+ or unknown by matching protein sequences in sorted samples from the same patient. Wilcoxon tests were applied to paired samples to test diversity changes from C1D1 to C4D1. Drawn from immuneACCESS, this table holds only the in-frame rearrangements with V and J called that TCRdb kept. Clones are partly lost; checked studies trace under half to an unresolved V gene and leave the rest unexplained. The DNA gave D and trimming, while V, J and clone size come from that table. For this sample the table gives 4,000 or so clones, of which 87% were detected only once. The ten largest make up around 0.88% of the sample.

The time point label of this sample denotes: cycle 1 day 1 (C1D1), immediately before nivolumab initiation. Relapse after autologous stem cell transplantation had occurred in all trial patients, and cohorts A, B and C were distinguished by prior brentuximab vedotin exposure. A Miltenyi CD4+ T cell isolation kit was used for magnetic negative selection to purify CD4+ T cells from thawed PBMCs. A total of roughly 60 patients with relapsed/refractory classical Hodgkin lymphoma made up the trial cohort, and each patient's best overall response was complete response, partial response or progressive disease. Single-agent nivolumab was administered to trial patients in the multi-cohort phase II CheckMate 205 trial. An independent review committee assessed best overall response using the 2007 International Working Group response criteria. Trial PBMCs were obtained immediately prior to nivolumab initiation (C1D1) and on therapy at cycle 2 day 1 and cycle 4 day 1. Peripheral blood was collected in 8 mL Vacutainer Cell Preparation Tubes, from which PBMCs were isolated by centrifugation and then cryopreserved. Purified CD4+ and CD8+ fractions were prepared only for cases with an additional available PBMC sample. Magnetically labelled cells were removed on LS columns in a quadroMACS separator, and the flow-through was collected as the purified fraction.

Recombination connected TRBV11-2 to TRBJ2-7; no D gene is confidently identified. This receptor was obtained from a human donor with classical Hodgkin lymphoma. Material: CD4+ T cells from blood, obtained at baseline. The CDR3 sequence is CASSLAYEQYF. At the DNA level, the sequence is TGTGCCAGCAGCTTAGCTTACGAGCAGTACTTC.